Following are 32 T cell receptor beta chains from one sample sequenced in a study of response to subunit inactivated influenza vaccine. TCRdb recomputed calls from the RT-PCR reads with MiXCR, one row per CDR3 protein. The sample shows around 570,000 distinct CDR3 sequences, less than 8% of them seen only once. The sample consisted of PBMCs from blood, taken less than 30 months after vaccination. These receptors were obtained from a man aged 50 to 69 who received an inactivated influenza vaccine.

This clonotype was counted ten times or more. J is TRBJ2-1 and V is TRBV11-2; D might be TRBD1 (6 bases). Germline CDR1 SGHAT, CDR2 FQNNGV. CDR3 length: 13 residues. With 4 bases removed from V and 4 bases from J, the gap between germline ends came to 8 bases. The CDR3 coding sequence is TGTGCCAGCAGCTCCCAGGGGTACAATGAGCAGTTCTTC. This codes for CASSSQGYNEQFF.

In its sample, this clonotype was seen many times. The chain couples TRBV5-1 to TRBJ2-2; 7 positions agree with TRBD1. This CDR3 contains 16 residues. Losses at the gene ends were 1 base for V and 2 bases for J; bases not matched to a gene: 5. Germline CDR1 and CDR2: SGHRS and YFSETQ. CDR3 sequence (DNA): TGCGCCAGCAGCTTGTGGGGACAGCTTAACACCGGGGAGCTGTTTTTT. Its translation: CASSLWGQLNTGELFF.

This clonotype was counted between two and nine times. This chain uses TRBV7-8 with TRBJ2-1; D tentatively fits TRBD1 or TRBD2 (7 bases each). The CDR3 has 13 amino acids. V lost 6 bases, J lost 9 bases, and 15 bases lay in between. The germline V gene has CDR1 SGHVS and CDR2 FQNEAQ. CDR3 coding DNA: TGTGCCAGCAGTCCGAGGGAGGGGGCTGAGCAGTTCTTC. Protein sequence: CASSPREGAEQFF.

This clonotype appeared a few times. V is TRBV6-1 and J is TRBJ2-5; D ambiguous. This CDR3 has 14 amino acids. Trimming took 0 bases from V and 4 from J, leaving 9 bases between them. CDR1 and CDR2 (germline): MNHNS, SASEGT. As DNA, the CDR3 is TGTGCCAGCAGTGAAGCTCCCGTTGTAGAGACCCAGTACTTC. Translated: CASSEAPVVETQYF.

The V gene is TRBV12-3 or TRBV12-4, the J gene TRBJ2-1; 8 bases align to TRBD1. This CDR3 is 13 amino acids long. V was clipped by 6 bases and J by 9 bases; unmatched bases: 7. For the CDR3, the DNA is TGTGCCAGCAGGCAGGGGGCGGTTGGTGAGCAGTTCTTC. This sequence encodes CASRQGAVGEQFF.

This clonotype was picked up a small number of times. The rearrangement links TRBV7-2 to TRBJ2-1; TRBD2 matches at 12 bases. Losses at the gene ends were 5 bases for V and 4 bases for J; bases not matched to a gene: 6. The germline CDR1 and CDR2 sequences are SGHTA and FQGNSA. This CDR3 region has 16 residues. This CDR3 reads CASSTSTSGGYNEQFF. The CDR3, as DNA: TGTGCCAGCAGCACTTCCACTAGCGGGGGGTACAATGAGCAGTTCTTC.

The genes are TRBV4-3 and TRBJ2-7; D not certain. The CDR3 covers 13 residues. V lost 0 bases and J lost 6, with 9 bases in between. CDR1 and CDR2 from the germline V gene are LGHNA and YSLEER. The CDR3 nucleotides are TGCGCCAGCAGCCAAGAACTGTGGGGCGAGCAGTACTTC. Protein sequence: CASSQELWGEQYF.

This clonotype has more than one count but fewer than ten. V usage is TRBV29-1 and J usage is TRBJ2-7; TRBD1 aligns across 9 bases. The CDR3 contains 14 residues. The V gene end was trimmed by 6 bases and the J gene end by 4 bases; junction bases not matched to a gene: 10. Germline-derived CDR1 and CDR2 are SQVTM and ANQGSEA. The CDR3 loop is CSVSVRDRAYEQYF. DNA for the CDR3: TGCAGCGTGTCCGTCCGGGACAGGGCTTACGAGCAGTACTTC.

The V call is TRBV11-2, the J call TRBJ2-5, with D perhaps TRBD1 or TRBD2 (6 bases each). This CDR3 contains 15 residues. Trimming took off 2 bases at V and 8 bases at J, with 18 bases between the two ends. Germline assignment: CDR1 SGHAT and CDR2 FQNNGV. CDR3 sequence: CASSLRQAGQTTQYF. The CDR3 DNA sequence: TGTGCCAGCAGCTTACGACAGGCGGGGCAGACAACCCAGTACTTC. The full variable domain, in which reference TRBV11-2 and TRBJ2-5 provide the parts outside the CDR3, is EAGVAQSPRYKIIEKRQSVAFWCNPISGHATLYWYQQILGQGPKLLIQFQNNGVVDDSQLPKDRFSAERLKGVDSTLKIQPAKLEDSAVYLCASSLRQAGQTTQYFGPGTRLLVL.

The chain recombines TRBV6-2 or TRBV6-3 with TRBJ2-1, with D possibly TRBD1 on 6 matching bases. This CDR3 is 15 amino acids long. CDR1 and CDR2 from the germline V gene are MNHEY and SVGEGT. V lost 7 bases and J lost 5, with 18 bases in between. CDR3 residues: CASNTKGHSNNEQFF. The CDR3 DNA follows: TGTGCCAGCAACACAAAGGGACACTCGAACAATGAGCAGTTCTTC.

This clonotype was picked up a small number of times. The chain combines TRBV5-8 with TRBJ2-7; D is perhaps TRBD1 (5 bases). V lost 4 bases and J lost 2, with 13 bases in between. The CDR3 is made up of 14 amino acids. Germline V gene sequence: CDR1 SGHTS, CDR2 YDEGEE. The CDR3 spells CASSQPTDAYEQYF. CDR3 DNA: TGTGCCAGCAGCCAACCGACAGACGCCTACGAGCAGTACTTC.

In regard to this clonotype: This may come from a read error, since a much larger clone is one base off. The genes are TRBV12-3 or TRBV12-4 and TRBJ2-4, with D possibly being TRBD2 (5 bases). V lost 8 bases, J lost 4 bases, and 9 bases lay in between. The CDR3 has 12 amino acids. The CDR3 DNA follows: TGTGCCAGCGCACCGGGGAAAAACATTCAGTACTTC. Residues: CASAPGKNIQYF.

The sample holds many counts of this clonotype. The chain has TRBV2 and TRBJ2-3; D is unclear. The CDR3 contains 14 residues. V lost 0 bases and J 6 bases, leaving 10 bases between the germline ends. The V gene's germline CDR1 is SNHLY and CDR2 FYNNEI. In DNA, the CDR3 is TGTGCCAGCAGTGAAGCCCCAGGCTATGATACGCAGTATTTT. This encodes CASSEAPGYDTQYF.

This clonotype has a handful of counts. V gene TRBV7-8 combines with J gene TRBJ2-2; TRBD1 agrees at 10 bases. CDR1 is SGHVS, CDR2 FQNEAQ, per germline. The CDR3 spans 17 residues. The ends lost 7 bases at V and 5 bases at J; junction bases unmatched: 13. CDR3 bases: TGTGCCAGCACACCTCCCCTAGGGACAGGGGTTACCGGGGAGCTGTTTTTT. Amino acids: CASTPPLGTGVTGELFF.

There are a few counts of this clonotype. The chain employs TRBV20-1 and TRBJ2-1; 12 bases line up with TRBD2. In germline, CDR1 is DFQATT, CDR2 SNEGSKA (reference sequence). CDR3 length equals 16 residues. After removal of 1 base from V and 7 bases from J, the junction contained 8 bases not matched to a gene. Here the CDR3 reads CSARGSSGGVLNEQFF. The CDR3 DNA reads TGCAGTGCTAGAGGTTCTAGCGGGGGGGTTCTAAATGAGCAGTTCTTC.

This clonotype has just a few counts. The chain couples TRBV20-1 to TRBJ1-2; D is unclear. Germline assignment: CDR1 DFQATT and CDR2 SNEGSKA (reference sequence). V lost 3 bases, J lost 8 bases, and 19 bases lay in between. The length of the CDR3 is 14 residues. Here the CDR3 reads CSASVIMDYRGYTF. As DNA, the CDR3 is TGCAGTGCTAGTGTGATTATGGACTATAGGGGCTACACCTTC.

The genes are TRBV25-1 and TRBJ2-7; no firm D call. Trimming stripped 2 bases from V and 1 base from J, with 6 bases between. Germline-derived CDR1 and CDR2 are MGHDK and SYGVNS. This CDR3 has 13 residues. CDR3 coding DNA: TGTGCCAGCAGTGAACATGTGTCCTACGAGCAGTACTTC. Encoded protein: CASSEHVSYEQYF.

This clonotype was picked up many times. The chain uses TRBV20-1 and TRBJ2-4; a possible D gene is TRBD1 (5 bases). CDR3 length equals 13 residues. V was cut by 5 bases and J by 4 bases, with 12 bases left in between. Germline assignment: CDR1 DFQATT and CDR2 SNEGSKA (reference sequence). Written as DNA, the CDR3 is TGCAGTGCTGATGACAGAGGAAAAAACATTCAGTACTTC. This translates into CSADDRGKNIQYF.

This clonotype was counted only a few times. The chain employs TRBV4-2 and TRBJ1-5; possibly TRBD1 for D (5 bases). This CDR3 is built from 14 residues. Germline CDR1 is LGHNA and CDR2 is YNFKEQ. V lost 1 base and J 6 bases, leaving 10 bases between the germline ends. The CDR3: CASSQGGEAQPQHF. The CDR3 region has the DNA TGTGCCAGCAGCCAAGGGGGGGAGGCTCAGCCCCAGCATTTT.

V is TRBV2 and J is TRBJ2-1, with 13 bases matching TRBD2. The CDR3 length is 17 residues. J gave up 7 bases and V 3 bases, and 9 bases lay outside the gene matches. The germline CDR1 and CDR2 sequences are SNHLY and FYNNEI. The CDR3 here is CASSDPLLAGGQNEQFF. CDR3 nucleotides: TGTGCCAGCAGTGATCCGTTACTAGCGGGAGGGCAAAATGAGCAGTTCTTC.

This clonotype has more than one count but fewer than ten. The genes are TRBV3-1 and TRBJ1-1; the D gene is possibly TRBD1 (6 bases). V was pared by 1 base and J by 7 bases, with 10 bases between. The germline V gene encodes CDR1 LGHDT and CDR2 YNNKEL (reference sequence). This CDR3 comprises 13 residues. The CDR3 DNA reads TGTGCCAGCAGCCAAGGGCAGGGGCTTGAAGCTTTCTTT. This translates into CASSQGQGLEAFF. Filled out from reference TRBV3-1 and TRBJ1-1, the complete variable domain reads DTAVSQTPKYLVTQMGNDKSIKCEQNLGHDTMYWYKQDSKKFLKIMFSYNNKELIINETVPNRFSPKSPDKAHLNLHINSLELGDSAVYFCASSQGQGLEAFFGQGTRLTVV.

This clonotype was detected only a few times. V usage is TRBV5-5 and J usage is TRBJ1-3, with D maybe TRBD1 (6 bases). The CDR3 is 15 residues long. Germline CDR1 reads SGHKS; CDR2 reads YYEKEE (reference sequence). V was shortened by 5 bases and J by 0 bases, with 12 bases between the two germline ends. Here the CDR3 reads CASRRDIYSGNTIYF. The CDR3 bases are TGTGCCAGCAGAAGGGACATATACTCTGGAAACACCATATATTTT. Full variable domain (remainder filled in from reference TRBV5-5 and TRBJ1-3): DAGVTQSPTHLIKTRGQQVTLRCSPISGHKSVSWYQQVLGQGPQFIFQYYEKEERGRGNFPDRFSARQFPNYSSELNVNALLLGDSALYLCASRRDIYSGNTIYFGEGSWLTVV.

The chain has TRBV12-3 or TRBV12-4 and TRBJ1-5; 8 bases align to TRBD1. Losses at the gene ends were 6 bases for V and 6 bases for J; bases not matched to a gene: 7. This CDR3 is 14 amino acids long. CDR3 in DNA: TGTGCCAGCAGGACTGGGACAGGCGGTCAGCCCCAGCATTTT. Protein sequence: CASRTGTGGQPQHF.

This clonotype was found a few times. The chain links TRBV6-1 to TRBJ1-1; weak D call: TRBD1 (5 bases). Trimming stripped 2 bases from V and 9 bases from J, with 16 bases between. The CDR3 is made up of 14 amino acids. Germline lookup yields CDR1 MNHNS and CDR2 SASEGT. CDR3 loop: CASSEPGTEDKAFF. CDR3 nucleotide sequence: TGTGCCAGCAGTGAACCGGGGACGGAAGACAAAGCTTTCTTT.

This chain joins TRBV20-1 and TRBJ2-4, with D tentatively TRBD2 (6 bases). CDR1 and CDR2 (germline): DFQATT, SNEGSKA (reference sequence). V was clipped by 4 bases and J by 8 bases, with 21 bases between them. This CDR3 is 15 amino acids long. The CDR3 spells CSAKDLRDSAYIQYF. CDR3 DNA sequence: TGCAGTGCTAAAGATCTTCGGGACTCTGCGTACATTCAGTACTTC.

The V and J genes are TRBV6-2 or TRBV6-3 and TRBJ2-1; D not resolved. V lost 10 bases, J lost 4 bases, and 11 bases lay in between. Germline V gene data show CDR1 as MNHEY and CDR2 as SVGEGT. The CDR3 contains 12 residues. Here the CDR3 reads CATRAEYNEQFF. CDR3 coding DNA: TGTGCCACCCGGGCTGAGTACAATGAGCAGTTCTTC.

This clonotype was observed a handful of times. The chain recombines TRBV20-1 with TRBJ2-3; 10 bases align to TRBD2. V lost 5 bases, J lost 2 bases, and 7 bases stayed unmatched. CDR3 size: 15 residues. The germline V gene has CDR1 DFQATT and CDR2 SNEGSKA (reference sequence). The CDR3 DNA sequence: TGCAGTGCTGAGACTAGCGGGTACTACACAGATACGCAGTATTTT. It is translated as CSAETSGYYTDTQYF.

This clonotype has more than one count but fewer than ten. The chain is built from TRBV9 and TRBJ2-7, with 8 positions matching TRBD2. CDR1 is SGDLS, CDR2 YYNGEE, per germline. V was pared by 2 bases and J by 0 bases, with 4 bases of the junction left unmatched. The CDR3 runs to 15 residues. CDR3 residues: CASSVASGFSYEQYF. The CDR3 DNA follows: TGTGCCAGCAGCGTCGCTAGCGGGTTCTCCTACGAGCAGTACTTC.

In the case of this clonotype: A single base separates this from a much larger clone, so it may be a read error. The chain couples TRBV20-1 to TRBJ2-3; D gene unclear. Germline V CDR1 and CDR2: DFQATT, SNEGSKA (reference sequence). CDR3 length equals 12 residues. Trimming removed 6 bases from V and 2 bases from J, with 9 bases in between. The CDR3 region has the DNA TGCAGTGCCCCTACCCACACAGATACGCAGTATTTT. Translated: CSAPTHTDTQYF.

This clonotype was detected many times. This chain's CDR3 is CASSSLGGDSYNEQFF. CDR3 DNA: TGTGCCAGCAGCTCATTGGGCGGGGACTCCTACAATGAGCAGTTCTTC. The chain employs TRBV5-5 and TRBJ2-1; a possible D gene is TRBD2 (6 bases). This CDR3 has 16 residues. Trimming left V 3 bases short and J 0 bases short, with 13 bases between. CDR1 and CDR2 from the germline V gene are SGHKS and YYEKEE (reference sequence).

This clonotype showed up just a few times. The chain uses TRBV18 and TRBJ2-5; the D gene could be TRBD1 or TRBD2 (5 bases each). V was pared by 5 bases and J by 5 bases, with 18 bases between. The CDR3 is 15 amino acids. Germline CDR1 and CDR2: KGHSH and LQKENI. CDR3 residues: CASSLGTVQGETQYF. As DNA, the CDR3 is TGTGCCAGCTCATTGGGGACGGTCCAAGGGGAGACCCAGTACTTC.

This clonotype was seen ten or more times. The chain has TRBV6-1 and TRBJ1-5, with 7 nucleotides matching TRBD1. Germline V gene data show CDR1 as MNHNS and CDR2 as SASEGT. The V gene end was trimmed by 6 bases and the J gene end by 8 bases; junction bases not matched to a gene: 7. The CDR3 has 13 residues. Here the CDR3 DNA reads TGTGCCAGCAGCTGGGACAGAGAAGAGCCCCAGCATTTT. It specifies CASSWDREEPQHF.